The clone carrying this T cell receptor beta chain has only a few counts. Its target is not known. These data belong to a study of shared clonotypes between healthy human individuals. Points from the study as a whole: Memory subsets generally showed smaller estimated richness than naive subsets did.

The CDR3 is made up of 14 amino acids. Looked up from germline, CDR1 is MNHEY and CDR2 is SMNVEV (reference sequence). The ends were cut back, 6 bases at V and 3 bases at J, with 14 bases in the middle. TCRdb's table, derived via immunoSEQ multiplex PCR, lists solely in-frame clones and lacks some. Here the sample spans 950,000 to 1,300,000 clones, more than 65% being singletons. The receptor's source is a man younger than 35 in good health. Sequences were obtained from memory CD4+ T cells sorted from blood. Subset indicated: CD45RA-negative fraction. The chain recombines TRBV27 with TRBJ1-1; D gene uncertain. CDR3: CASRMAQRDTEAFF. CDR3 DNA sequence: TGTGCCAGCAGGATGGCACAGAGGGACACTGAAGCTTTCTTT.